A single T cell receptor beta chain is shown here with its context. Its target is not known. The data belong to a study of shared clonotypes between healthy human individuals. Study results and limitations: When naive CD4 clonotypes were compared across several donors, 5% to 5.5% were shared. It was only blood that was sampled, and tissue repertoires likely differ.

Assay: immunoSEQ multiplex PCR; the TCRdb copy retains only in-frame clones and omits some. The sample has 2 million to 2.5 million clones, 85% to 95% seen once. CDR3 length: 18 residues. Trimming removed 1 base from V and 0 bases from J; junction bases left unmatched: 9. Germline CDR1 is PRHDT and CDR2 is FYEKMQ (reference sequence). This chain links TRBV13 with TRBJ2-7, with 10 bases aligning to TRBD2. Sequencing input: naive CD4+ T cells sorted from blood. Documented subset: CD45RA+ positively selected. The sequence was obtained from a man aged 18 to 29 in good health. The CDR3 region has the DNA TGTGCCAGCAGCTTAGACGCTAGCGGGGGAGCCAACTCCTACGAGCAGTACTTC. Amino acid sequence: CASSLDASGGANSYEQYF.